This T cell receptor (beta chain) originates from a study of T cells in Graves' hyperthyroidism and ophthalmopathy. What was amplified from RNA transcripts were TCR beta CDR3 regions. The TCR CDR3 first-round RT-PCR relied on the HTBI primer set. TCRdb reanalysed the multiplex PCR reads using MiXCR and keeps one entry per CDR3 protein. Found here are a few hundred thousand distinct CDR3 sequences, just over 45% of them singletons; the top ten hold around 20%. Germline lookup yields CDR1 SQVTM and CDR2 ANQGSEA. V lost 8 bases and J lost 7, with 15 bases in between. The CDR3 spans 11 residues. The V and J genes are TRBV29-1 and TRBJ2-7; a weak D match, TRBD2 (5 bases). This sequence originates from an adult woman with Graves' disease, either hyperthyroidism or ophthalmopathy (not recorded which). The sequencing sample was made of peripheral blood or thyroid tissue (not recorded which). The CDR3 protein is CSSGGSGEQYF. CDR3 DNA sequence: TGCAGCTCCGGCGGTTCGGGAGAGCAGTACTTC.